Listed below are T cell receptor beta chains from one sample, sequenced in a study of shared clonotypes between healthy human individuals. TCRdb's copy holds only in-frame clones and misses some; the assay was immunoSEQ multiplex PCR. This table holds 500,000 to 700,000 clones, roughly 96% found once. Sequences were obtained from naive CD8+ T cells sorted from blood. The receptor set was obtained from a woman in her 30s in good health. The CDR3 runs from the conserved cysteine through the conserved F or W. D genes are given only for firm matches. Only some rows state a clone size, as once, few, many or a class for expanded clones.

V	size	length	J	D	DNA	CDR3
TRBV5-4	-	13	TRBJ1-1	-	TGTGCCAGCAGCTTTTGGGGTCGCACTGAAGCTTTCTTT	CASSFWGRTEAFF
TRBV11-2	-	16	TRBJ2-3	-	TGTGCCAGCAGCTTAGAGTACAGCATGAGCACAGATACGCAGTATTTT	CASSLEYSMSTDTQYF
TRBV5-6	-	16	TRBJ2-7	TRBD2	TGTGCCAGCAGCTGGCGGGGGGCGGGTAGCTCCTACGAGCAGTACTTC	CASSWRGAGSSYEQYF
TRBV28	-	11	TRBJ2-5	TRBD2	TGTGCCAGCAGTTCCGGGAGGGCCCAGTACTTC	CASSSGRAQYF
TRBV6-5	-	14	TRBJ1-1	-	TGTGCCAGCAGTCATAACGGGGTGAACACTGAAGCTTTCTTT	CASSHNGVNTEAFF
TRBV27	-	15	TRBJ1-4	TRBD1	TGTGCCAGCAGTCCCCACACAGGGGAAAATGAAAAACTGTTTTTT	CASSPHTGENEKLFF
TRBV28	-	17	TRBJ1-6	-	TGTGCCAGCAGTAAGCCTCGGACAGTCTCCTATAATTCACCCCTCCACTTT	CASSKPRTVSYNSPLHF
TRBV5-6	-	13	TRBJ1-2	-	TGTGCCAGCAGCTCCCCTATTTCCTATGGCTACACCTTC	CASSSPISYGYTF
TRBV5-4	-	16	TRBJ2-7	TRBD2	TGTGCCAGCAGCTTTGCTTGGGCTAGCGGGAGCTACGAGCAGTACTTC	CASSFAWASGSYEQYF
TRBV19	once	15	TRBJ2-5	-	TGTGCCAGTAGTACCCCCTTCTCGGACCAAGAGACCCAGTACTTC	CASSTPFSDQETQYF
TRBV11-3	few	14	TRBJ2-7	-	TGTGCCAGCAGCCCTGGGGCAGTCTCCTACGAGCAGTACTTC	CASSPGAVSYEQYF
TRBV7-9	-	17	TRBJ2-7	-	TGTGCCAGCAGTATAATGCGCCTCTCACCCTCAGACTACGAGCAGTACTTC	CASSIMRLSPSDYEQYF
TRBV19	-	18	TRBJ2-6	TRBD1	TGTGCCAGTAGTGTTAGGGACAGGGGGCGTACTGGGGCCAACGTCCTGACTTTC	CASSVRDRGRTGANVLTF
TRBV28	-	16	TRBJ2-5	TRBD2	TGTGCCAGCAGTTCCGTGACTAGCGGGAGCGAGGAGACCCAGTACTTC	CASSSVTSGSEETQYF
TRBV15	-	16	TRBJ1-1	-	TGTGCCACCAGCCCCGGACACATGGGTGGGAACACTGAAGCTTTCTTT	CATSPGHMGGNTEAFF
TRBV5-6	-	13	TRBJ2-1	-	TGTGCCAGCAGCTTCGGGATTAACAATGAGCAGTTCTTC	CASSFGINNEQFF
TRBV5-8	-	14	TRBJ1-5	-	TGTGCCAGCAGCTTGATAGGTCGGAGGCAGCCCCAGCATTTT	CASSLIGRRQPQHF
TRBV7-9	-	15	TRBJ1-1	-	TGTGCCAGCAGCCTCTGGGGGGGCAAGAACACTGAAGCTTTCTTT	CASSLWGGKNTEAFF
TRBV4-1	-	15	TRBJ2-7	TRBD1	TGCGCCAGCAGCCAATTGGACAGGTCAATCTACGAGCAGTACTTC	CASSQLDRSIYEQYF
TRBV2	-	12	TRBJ2-2	-	TGTGCCAGCAAAGCACGTACCGGGGAGCTGTTTTTT	CASKARTGELFF
TRBV28	-	11	TRBJ2-1	-	TGTGCCAGCAGTTTCGGACGGGAGCAGTTCTTC	CASSFGREQFF
TRBV28	-	13	TRBJ2-7	-	TGTGCCATCGGGGGTTGGACTACCTACGAGCAGTACTTC	CAIGGWTTYEQYF
TRBV14	once	16	TRBJ1-5	-	TGTGCCAGCAGCCAAGGTAGCGCTTCCAGCAATCAGCCCCAGCATTTT	CASSQGSASSNQPQHF
TRBV11-2	-	15	TRBJ2-1	TRBD2	TGTGCCAGCAGCTTAGCCGGGACTAGTGGTAATGAGCAGTTCTTC	CASSLAGTSGNEQFF
TRBV6-1	-	16	TRBJ1-1	-	TGTGCCAGCAGTGGTTATTACAGGGAGGGAAATACTGAAGCTTTCTTT	CASSGYYREGNTEAFF
TRBV9	-	17	TRBJ1-1	-	TGTGCCAGCAGCGGAATACAGGCGGCGGGGATGAACACTGAAGCTTTCTTT	CASSGIQAAGMNTEAFF
TRBV6-5	-	14	TRBJ2-1	TRBD2	TGTGCCAGCAGTTACGCGGGAGGGAACAATGAGCAGTTCTTC	CASSYAGGNNEQFF